The 18 T cell receptor beta chains in this list originate from one sample, sequenced in a study of control samples from healthy donors and cancer patients. Sequenced by immunoSEQ multiplex PCR; TCRdb stores in-frame clones only, minus some. The sample gives under 200,000 clones, around 95% of which show up once; around 8% is in the top ten. The sequenced sample was blood. The receptors originated from a woman in her thirties or forties in good health.

The chain uses TRBV10-2 and TRBJ2-7; a weak D match, TRBD2 (5 bases). Trimming removed 6 bases from V and 0 bases from J, with 6 bases in between. The CDR3 is made up of 12 amino acids. Looked up from germline, CDR1 is WSHSY and CDR2 is SAAADI. For the CDR3, the DNA is TGCGCCAGCAGCCGGGACTCCTACGAGCAGTACTTC. Protein sequence: CASSRDSYEQYF.

V and J are TRBV7-2 and TRBJ2-3; D is unclear. The CDR3 runs to 12 residues. Per germline, CDR1 SGHTA and CDR2 FQGNSA. V lost 5 bases and J lost 5, with 8 bases in between. This chain's CDR3 is CASSPTQDTQYF. In nucleotides, the CDR3 is TGTGCCAGCAGCCCAACTCAAGATACGCAGTATTTT.

This sequence joins TRBV6-5 and TRBJ1-4; weak D call: TRBD1 (6 bases). CDR1 is MNHEY and CDR2 is SVGAGI in the germline V gene. The CDR3 spans 13 residues. The CDR3 DNA sequence: TGTGCGACGGGCCAGGGGCCGGGTGAAAAACTGTTTTTT. Its protein is CATGQGPGEKLFF.

The chain employs TRBV4-3 and TRBJ2-3, with D tentatively TRBD1 or TRBD2 (5 bases each). V was shortened by 1 base and J by 2 bases, with 13 bases between the two germline ends. Per the germline V gene, CDR1 is LGHNA and CDR2 is YSLEER. The CDR3 consists of 16 residues. CDR3 in DNA: TGCGCCAGCAGCCAAGGGGTCCGGGGCGCCACAGATACGCAGTATTTT. It codes for CASSQGVRGATDTQYF.

The rearrangement links TRBV15 to TRBJ2-7; D remains unclear. With 0 bases removed from V and 4 bases from J, the gap between germline ends came to 7 bases. The CDR3 is 13 residues long. The germline gives CDR1 LNHNV, CDR2 YYDKDF (reference sequence). CDR3 bases: TGTGCCACCAGCAGAGATAAGCAATACGAGCAGTACTTC. Translating it yields CATSRDKQYEQYF. The complete variable domain, with remaining parts taken from reference TRBV15 and TRBJ2-7, reads DAMVIQNPRYQVTQFGKPVTLSCSQTLNHNVMYWYQQKSSQAPKLLFHYYDKDFNNEADTPDNFQSRRPNTSFCFLDIRSPGLGDTAMYLCATSRDKQYEQYFGPGTRLTVT.

The count of this clone is one. The rearrangement links TRBV5-1 to TRBJ2-4, with no clear D. CDR1 is SGHRS and CDR2 is YFSETQ in the germline V gene. The CDR3 totals 14 residues. Trimming took off 5 bases at V and 1 base at J, with 10 bases between the two ends. The chain's CDR3 is CASSYGEAKNIQYF. CDR3 bases: TGCGCCAGCAGTTACGGAGAGGCCAAAAACATTCAGTACTTC.

The chain is built from TRBV6-2 or TRBV6-3 and TRBJ2-7; TRBD1 matches 7 bases. Germline values: CDR1 MNHEY, CDR2 SVGEGT. The CDR3 loop spans 15 amino acids. The V segment lost 5 bases and the J segment 0 bases; nucleotides outside the gene matches: 7. CDR3 sequence (DNA): TGTGCCAGCAGTGGACAGGCGAGGGGCTCCTACGAGCAGTACTTC. Amino acids: CASSGQARGSYEQYF.

V usage is TRBV14 and J usage is TRBJ2-7, with TRBD2 matching 11 bases. The CDR3 loop spans 20 amino acids. The germline CDR1 and CDR2 sequences are SGHDN and FVKESK. With 6 bases clipped from V and 6 bases from J, the junction kept 25 bases outside the gene matches. CDR3 amino acids: CASSRGFHSGRALLVGEQYF. CDR3 nucleotide sequence: TGTGCCAGCAGTCGAGGGTTCCATAGCGGGAGGGCCCTCCTCGTGGGCGAGCAGTACTTC.

The chain recombines TRBV9 with TRBJ1-2; D perhaps matches TRBD1 (5 bases). The length of the CDR3 is 14 residues. Germline V gene lookup returns CDR1 SGDLS and CDR2 YYNGEE. Trimming removed 3 bases from V and 7 bases from J, with 16 bases in between. In nucleotides, the CDR3 is TGTGCCAGCAGCGGATCAGGGCGCCCCGGTGGCTACACCTTC. It is translated as CASSGSGRPGGYTF.

The rearrangement links TRBV5-1 to TRBJ2-2; TRBD1 or TRBD2 may be the D gene (5 bases each). With 1 base removed from V and 1 base from J, the gap between germline ends came to 14 bases. Germline V gene sequence: CDR1 SGHRS, CDR2 YFSETQ. CDR3 length equals 17 residues. This CDR3 is CASSLPRGTGNTGELFF. The CDR3 coding sequence is TGCGCCAGCAGCTTGCCCCGAGGGACGGGGAACACCGGGGAGCTGTTTTTT.

The chain combines TRBV2 with TRBJ2-3; perhaps TRBD2 as D (7 bases). From germline, CDR1 is SNHLY and CDR2 FYNNEI. The CDR3 contains 15 residues. The V end was cut by 6 bases, the J end by 3 bases, with 16 bases between. CDR3 DNA sequence: TGTGCCAGCAGCGACCGGGGGGCGAGGACAGATACGCAGTATTTT. It encodes CASSDRGARTDTQYF. Looking up the rest from reference TRBV2 and TRBJ2-3 gives the full variable domain: EPEVTQTPSHQVTQMGQEVILRCVPISNHLYFYWYRQILGQKVEFLVSFYNNEISEKSEIFDDQFSVERPDGSNFTLKIRSTKLEDSAMYFCASSDRGARTDTQYFGPGTRLTVL.

The CDR3 reads CASSNRLYSNQPQHF. The DNA for the CDR3 is TGTGCCAGCAGCAACAGGTTATATAGCAATCAGCCCCAGCATTTT. This chain uses TRBV6-2 or TRBV6-3 with TRBJ1-5, with D maybe TRBD1 (5 bases). V gave up 6 bases and J gave up 0 bases, with 12 bases separating them. From germline, CDR1 is MNHEY and CDR2 SVGEGT. The CDR3 runs to 15 residues.

The chain carries TRBV9 and TRBJ1-2; D possibly corresponds to TRBD1 (6 bases). The germline V and J ends were trimmed by 0 bases and 4 bases, with 16 bases remaining between them. Germline lookup yields CDR1 SGDLS and CDR2 YYNGEE. This CDR3 has 16 residues. As DNA, the CDR3 is TGTGCCAGCAGCGTAGTAGGGCGGGGGCGGCCCTATGGCTACACCTTC. Encoded protein: CASSVVGRGRPYGYTF.

The rearrangement joins TRBV30 to TRBJ1-1; D uncertain. CDR1 GTSNPN and CDR2 SVGIG come from the germline V gene (reference sequence). The CDR3 contains 12 residues. Trimming took off 2 bases at V and 0 bases at J, with 4 bases between the two ends. The CDR3: CAWSSVNTEAFF. The CDR3 coding sequence is TGTGCCTGGAGTTCCGTGAACACTGAAGCTTTCTTT.

The gene calls are TRBV3-1 (or the pseudogene TRBV3-2) and TRBJ1-4; 9 nucleotides align to TRBD1. V was pared by 3 bases and J by 6 bases, with 2 bases of the junction left unmatched. The CDR3 has 14 residues. CDR1 LGHDT and CDR2 YNNKEL come from the germline V gene (reference sequence). CDR3 DNA: TGTGCCAGCAGCCAGGGACAGGGATATGAAAAACTGTTTTTT. It codes for CASSQGQGYEKLFF.

This clone was picked up one time. At one of its ends the junction is not consistent with the germline gene, which may arise from a read error. The chain combines TRBV4-3 with TRBJ2-3, with TRBD1 identical over 7 bases. This CDR3 comprises 15 residues. The germline V gene encodes CDR1 LGHNA and CDR2 YSLEER. The CDR3 DNA is TGCGTCAGCAGCCGAGGGACAGCAAGCACAGATACGCAGTATTTT. Protein product: CVSSRGTASTDTQYF.

This clone was counted a single time. CDR3 in amino acids: CASSSRQLNNYGYTF. The CDR3 bases are TGTGCCAGCAGTTCACGACAGCTCAATAACTATGGCTACACCTTC. The chain links TRBV7-8 to TRBJ1-2, with a possible D match to TRBD1 (5 bases). This CDR3 has 15 residues. V lost 6 bases, J lost 1 base, and 15 bases lay in between. Germline V gene lookup returns CDR1 SGHVS and CDR2 FQNEAQ.

The chain links TRBV7-2 to TRBJ1-5; D is undetermined. The CDR3 totals 13 residues. V gave up 4 bases and J gave up 7 bases, with 11 bases separating them. The germline V gene encodes CDR1 SGHTA and CDR2 FQGNSA. The CDR3 coding sequence is TGTGCCAGCAGCTCGGAATTGGGACAGCCCCAGCATTTT. Translating gives CASSSELGQPQHF.